The next 24 T cell receptor beta chains were all read from a single sample in a study of CD8+CD57+ T cells in acquired aplastic anemia. Study-wide findings and caveats: Relative to total CD4+ and CD8+ pools, CD8+CD57+ cells had lower diversity in patients.

Both TCR beta VDJ combination and CDR3 sequence profiling were carried out. Genomic DNA was the template for this profiling. Using its own MiXCR run on the reads, TCRdb lists one record per CDR3 protein. The data show about 18,000 distinct CDR3 sequences, over 35% seen once. Only patients with CD8+CD57+ cell expansion on flow cytometry were chosen for sequencing. Antigens of these TCRs are unknown. Sequencing input: CD8+CD57+ T cells sorted from PBMCs. Regarding subset: bead-enriched CD8+CD57+ effector memory T cells from SAA patients. These receptors all come from a human donor with aplastic anemia.

This chain joins TRBV28 and TRBJ1-6; 7 bases fit TRBD1. The CDR3 is 12 amino acids. The germline gives CDR1 MDHEN, CDR2 SYDVKM. The junction had 4 bases not matched to a gene; V was cut back by 8 bases and J by 9 bases. Here the CDR3 reads CASRTGFSPLHF. CDR3 nucleotide sequence: TGTGCCAGCCGGACAGGTTTTTCACCCCTCCACTTT.

V and J are TRBV20-1 and TRBJ2-7; tentative D call: TRBD2 (8 bases). Trimming pared 6 bases from V and 2 bases from J, leaving 20 bases between. Germline V CDR1 and CDR2: DFQATT, SNEGSKA (reference sequence). The CDR3 runs 15 residues. As DNA, the CDR3 is TGCAGTGCAGCGGTTAGCGGGACAGCCCCCTACGAGCAGTACTTC. Translated: CSAAVSGTAPYEQYF.

This clonotype came up a few times. This chain uses TRBV2 with TRBJ1-4, with a possible D match to TRBD1 (5 bases). The germline gives CDR1 SNHLY, CDR2 FYNNEI. The CDR3 covers 16 residues. V lost 1 base to trimming and J lost 8 bases, with 17 bases between them. CDR3 residues: CASSEEVVTEGEKLFF. The CDR3 DNA sequence: TGTGCCAGCAGTGAAGAGGTAGTGACAGAGGGCGAAAAACTGTTTTTT. The complete variable domain, with remaining parts taken from reference TRBV2 and TRBJ1-4, reads EPEVTQTPSHQVTQMGQEVILRCVPISNHLYFYWYRQILGQKVEFLVSFYNNEISEKSEIFDDQFSVERPDGSNFTLKIRSTKLEDSAMYFCASSEEVVTEGEKLFFGSGTQLSVL.

V is TRBV10-1 and J is TRBJ2-6; TRBD1 matches 7 bases. V shed 6 bases, J shed 3 bases, and the junction held 8 bases outside the gene matches. The V gene's germline CDR1 is WNHNN and CDR2 SYGVQD (reference sequence). CDR3 length: 16 residues. The CDR3 DNA sequence: TGCGCCAGCAGCGCAGAGACAGGGCTTGGGGCCAACGTCCTGACTTTC. Residues: CASSAETGLGANVLTF.

The chain employs TRBV20-1 and TRBJ1-1, with D maybe TRBD1 (6 bases). Germline loops: CDR1 DFQATT, CDR2 SNEGSKA (reference sequence). CDR3 length: 13 amino acids. V gave up 1 base and J gave up 5 bases, with 11 bases separating them. CDR3 DNA sequence: TGCAGTGCTAGAGGAAACAGGGATACTGAAGCTTTCTTT. This sequence encodes CSARGNRDTEAFF.

This clonotype was found many times. The V gene is TRBV5-1, the J gene TRBJ2-7; D remains ambiguous. V was pared by 1 base and J by 3 bases, with 5 bases between. CDR3 length equals 12 residues. Germline CDR1 SGHRS, CDR2 YFSETQ. In DNA form, the CDR3 reads TGCGCCAGCAGCTTGTCTGGCTACGAGCAGTACTTC. As protein: CASSLSGYEQYF. Together with reference TRBV5-1 and TRBJ2-7, the CDR3 gives the full variable domain: KAGVTQTPRYLIKTRGQQVTLSCSPISGHRSVSWYQQTPGQGLQFLFEYFSETQRNKGNFPGRFSGRQFSNSRSEMNVSTLELGDSALYLCASSLSGYEQYFGPGTRLTVT.

This clonotype was observed once. The rearrangement joins TRBV5-1 to TRBJ1-1; 8 nucleotides line up with TRBD1. The germline gives CDR1 SGHRS, CDR2 YFSETQ. CDR3 length: 16 amino acids. V shed 1 base, J shed 5 bases, and the junction held 10 bases outside the gene matches. CDR3 loop: CASSLRKQGGVTEAFF. The CDR3 DNA reads TGCGCCAGCAGCTTGCGGAAACAGGGGGGGGTTACTGAAGCTTTCTTT.

The chain carries TRBV14 and TRBJ2-1; 14 bases line up with TRBD2. Germline trimming cut 6 bases from V and 6 bases from J; bases unmatched to any gene: 4. The CDR3 extends over 15 amino acids. Germline loops: CDR1 SGHDN, CDR2 FVKESK. The CDR3 bases are TGTGCCAGCAGGTCGACTAGCGGGGGGGCCAATGAGCAGTTCTTC. This codes for CASRSTSGGANEQFF.

The table lists this clonotype with a few counts. The chain has TRBV7-9 and TRBJ2-7; 9 bases are shared with TRBD1. The V gene end was trimmed by 5 bases and the J gene end by 3 bases; junction bases not matched to a gene: 8. The CDR3 is 15 residues long. The germline V gene has CDR1 SEHNR and CDR2 FQNEAQ (reference sequence). The CDR3 region is CASSPGTGNYYEQYF. The CDR3 DNA reads TGTGCCAGCAGCCCCGGGACAGGGAATTACTACGAGCAGTACTTC.

The sample holds many counts of this clonotype. The chain employs TRBV7-6 and TRBJ2-3, with 10 nucleotides matching TRBD1. J was trimmed by 1 base and V by 0 bases; bases with no gene match: 4. The CDR3 loop spans 17 amino acids. CDR1 SGHVS and CDR2 FNYEAQ come from the germline V gene. CDR3: CASSLAFGTGGTDTQYF. In DNA, the CDR3 is TGTGCCAGCAGCTTAGCTTTTGGGACAGGGGGCACAGATACGCAGTATTTT. Full variable domain (rest looked up from reference TRBV7-6 and TRBJ2-3): GAGVSQSPRYKVTKRGQDVALRCDPISGHVSLYWYRQALGQGPEFLTYFNYEAQQDKSGLPNDRFSAERPEGSISTLTIQRTEQRDSAMYRCASSLAFGTGGTDTQYFGPGTRLTVL.

This clonotype came up a few times. This rearrangement joins TRBV7-6 to TRBJ2-7; TRBD1 matches 7 bases. The ends lost 5 bases at V and 0 bases at J; junction bases unmatched: 7. The CDR3 runs 15 residues. CDR1 is SGHVS and CDR2 is FNYEAQ in the germline V gene. CDR3 sequence (DNA): TGTGCCAGCAGCGTCGGGGACAGCCACTCCTACGAGCAGTACTTC. It encodes CASSVGDSHSYEQYF. Full variable domain (rest looked up from reference TRBV7-6 and TRBJ2-7): GAGVSQSPRYKVTKRGQDVALRCDPISGHVSLYWYRQALGQGPEFLTYFNYEAQQDKSGLPNDRFSAERPEGSISTLTIQRTEQRDSAMYRCASSVGDSHSYEQYFGPGTRLTVT.

The V gene is TRBV15, the J gene TRBJ2-7, with TRBD1 as a possible D gene (5 bases). Per germline, CDR1 LNHNV and CDR2 YYDKDF (reference sequence). V gave up 3 bases and J gave up 3 bases, with 15 bases separating them. The CDR3 is 15 residues long. The CDR3 here is CATSSLEQGGYEQYF. The CDR3 nucleotides are TGTGCCACCAGCAGCTTAGAGCAGGGTGGCTACGAGCAGTACTTC.

V gene TRBV20-1 combines with J gene TRBJ2-1; perhaps TRBD1 as D (5 bases). V was trimmed by 2 bases and J by 12 bases, leaving 17 bases between them. Germline lookup yields CDR1 DFQATT and CDR2 SNEGSKA (reference sequence). This CDR3 region has 13 residues. CDR3: CSARTIAGLGQFF. The CDR3 DNA follows: TGCAGTGCTAGAACCATTGCAGGGCTTGGGCAGTTCTTC.

As for this clonotype: A much larger clone differs by one base, so this may be a read error. The rearrangement joins TRBV27 to TRBJ2-2; tentatively, D is TRBD2 (5 bases). Germline V gene sequence: CDR1 MNHEY, CDR2 SMNVEV (reference sequence). The CDR3 length is 14 residues. CDR3 region: CASSLPENTGELCF. CDR3 sequence (DNA): TGTGCCAGCAGTTTGCCGGAGAACACCGGGGAGCTGTGTTTC.

The gene calls are TRBV20-1 and TRBJ2-3, with D uncertain. The germline V gene encodes CDR1 DFQATT and CDR2 SNEGSKA (reference sequence). The CDR3 runs to 13 residues. V was cut by 3 bases and J by 5 bases, with 12 bases left in between. CDR3 bases: TGCAGTGCTAGGGACCCCGTGGGAGATACGCAGTATTTT. Translating gives CSARDPVGDTQYF.

This clonotype came up many times. The chain uses TRBV15 and TRBJ2-1; perhaps TRBD2 as D (5 bases). Trimming took 5 bases from V and 4 from J, leaving 6 bases between them. There are 12 residues in the CDR3. Per germline, CDR1 LNHNV and CDR2 YYDKDF (reference sequence). The CDR3 protein is CATSEGYNEQFF. For the CDR3, the DNA is TGTGCCACCAGCGAGGGTTACAATGAGCAGTTCTTC.

This clonotype has a count of ten or more. CDR3 sequence reads: CATSSHLGTGVYEQYF. The CDR3 nucleotides are TGTGCCACCAGCAGCCACCTTGGGACAGGGGTCTACGAGCAGTACTTC. The chain links TRBV15 to TRBJ2-7; 10 nucleotides agree with TRBD1. V dropped 3 bases and J dropped 3; count of bases not matched to a gene: 8. In germline, CDR1 is LNHNV, CDR2 YYDKDF (reference sequence). The CDR3 extends over 16 amino acids. Full variable domain (missing parts from reference TRBV15 and TRBJ2-7): DAMVIQNPRYQVTQFGKPVTLSCSQTLNHNVMYWYQQKSSQAPKLLFHYYDKDFNNEADTPDNFQSRRPNTSFCFLDIRSPGLGDTAMYLCATSSHLGTGVYEQYFGPGTRLTVT.

A note on this clonotype: A read error may be the cause here, since a much bigger clone is one base away. The J gene is TRBJ2-1, the V gene TRBV9; 8 positions agree with TRBD2. V was pared by 4 bases and J by 4 bases, with 13 bases of the junction left unmatched. This CDR3 is built from 17 residues. Germline V gives CDR1 SGDLS, CDR2 YYNGEE. CDR3 coding DNA: TGTGCCAGCAGCACCGGGAGGGCGGGGGGTTCATACAATGAGCAGTTCTTC. Its translation is CASSTGRAGGSYNEQFF.

This clonotype occurred once. Compared with germline, one end of the junction differs, possibly owing to a read error. This rearrangement joins TRBV7-9 to TRBJ2-5; possibly TRBD1 for D (6 bases). The CDR3 extends over 14 amino acids. CDR1 is SEHNR and CDR2 is FQNEAQ in the germline V gene (reference sequence). Written as DNA, the CDR3 is TGTGCCAGCAGCACGGCCGGGACACAAGAGACCCGGTACTTC. Its protein is CASSTAGTQETRYF.

Regarding this clonotype: At one of its ends the junction is not consistent with the germline gene, which may arise from a read error. The CDR3 DNA is TGTGCCAGCAGCTTGGAGAGACAGGGTAACTATGGCTGCACCTTC. This codes for CASSLERQGNYGCTF. J is TRBJ1-2 and V is TRBV5-6, with 7 nucleotides matching TRBD1. The germline gives CDR1 SGHDT, CDR2 YYEEEE. This CDR3 is built from 15 residues.

The chain joins TRBV24-1 to TRBJ1-5; D perhaps matches TRBD1 (5 bases). Germline lookup yields CDR1 KGHDR and CDR2 SFDVKD. V lost 12 bases, J lost 0 bases, and 20 bases lay in between. There are 16 residues in the CDR3. The CDR3: CAPSGWAGTSNQPQHF. CDR3 nucleotide sequence: TGTGCCCCCTCCGGTTGGGCAGGGACTAGCAATCAGCCCCAGCATTTT.

V is TRBV7-8 and J is TRBJ2-5; D may be TRBD1 (6 bases). The CDR3 covers 15 residues. Trimming shortened V by 1 base and J by 5 bases, and 14 bases separated the two germline ends. From germline, CDR1 is SGHVS and CDR2 FQNEAQ. DNA for the CDR3: TGTGCCAGCAGCTTAGGAGGGGGTGTAGCGGAGACCCAGTACTTC. This codes for CASSLGGGVAETQYF.

In nucleotides, the CDR3 is TGCGCCAGCAGCTTTGAAGCTAACTATGGCTACACCTTC. Encoded protein: CASSFEANYGYTF. V and J are TRBV5-1 and TRBJ1-2; D unresolved. V dropped 2 bases and J dropped 0 bases, with 5 bases sitting between them. Germline CDR1 is SGHRS and CDR2 is YFSETQ. CDR3 size: 13 residues.

The chain carries TRBV7-9 and TRBJ2-5; D is unclear. The CDR3 consists of 13 residues. In germline, CDR1 is SEHNR, CDR2 FQNEAQ (reference sequence). The ends were cut back, 2 bases at V and 5 bases at J, with 9 bases in the middle. CDR3 coding DNA: TGTGCCAGCAGCTTAAGCCCAGAGGAGACCCAGTACTTC. Translation: CASSLSPEETQYF.